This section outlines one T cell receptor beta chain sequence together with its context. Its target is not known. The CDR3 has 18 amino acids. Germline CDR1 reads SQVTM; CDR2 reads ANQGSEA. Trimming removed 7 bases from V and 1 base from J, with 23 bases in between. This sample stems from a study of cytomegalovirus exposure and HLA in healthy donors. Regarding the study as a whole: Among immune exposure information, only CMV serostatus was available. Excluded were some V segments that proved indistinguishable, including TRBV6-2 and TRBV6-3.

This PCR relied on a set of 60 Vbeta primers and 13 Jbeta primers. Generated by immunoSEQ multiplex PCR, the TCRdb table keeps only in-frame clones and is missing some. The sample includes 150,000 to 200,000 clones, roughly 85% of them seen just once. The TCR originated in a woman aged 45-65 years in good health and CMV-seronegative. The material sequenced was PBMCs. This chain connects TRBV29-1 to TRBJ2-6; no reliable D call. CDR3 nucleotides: TGCAGCGCCACCGTGTTCGGGTCAGAAGTATCTGGGGCCAACGTCCTGACTTTC. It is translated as CSATVFGSEVSGANVLTF.